This T cell receptor (beta chain) derives from a study of blood T cell repertoires in COVID-19. How the authors handled the data: By means of reference gene primer amplification, nucleated cell counts were estimated. Assay used: immunoSEQ multiplex PCR; TCRdb lists only in-frame clones, some missing. The V and J calls and clone size were taken over from that table, and D and trimming were inferred from the DNA. The sample holds approximately 100,000 clones, 90% to 95% seen once. The V and J ends lost 5 bases and 6 bases, in that order; junction bases with no gene match: 13. Germline V gene sequence: CDR1 SEHNR, CDR2 FQNEAQ (reference sequence). The CDR3 totals 15 residues. This clone occurred a few times.

The sequencing input was peripheral blood. This TCR was recovered from a man aged 55 to 69 with acute or convalescent COVID-19. The chain uses TRBV7-9 and TRBJ2-7; 7 bases line up with TRBD1. The CDR3 DNA reads as TGTGCCAGCAGCCTACGTGAGGGGGCGCTAGGCGAGCAGTACTTC. Translated, it gives CASSLREGALGEQYF.